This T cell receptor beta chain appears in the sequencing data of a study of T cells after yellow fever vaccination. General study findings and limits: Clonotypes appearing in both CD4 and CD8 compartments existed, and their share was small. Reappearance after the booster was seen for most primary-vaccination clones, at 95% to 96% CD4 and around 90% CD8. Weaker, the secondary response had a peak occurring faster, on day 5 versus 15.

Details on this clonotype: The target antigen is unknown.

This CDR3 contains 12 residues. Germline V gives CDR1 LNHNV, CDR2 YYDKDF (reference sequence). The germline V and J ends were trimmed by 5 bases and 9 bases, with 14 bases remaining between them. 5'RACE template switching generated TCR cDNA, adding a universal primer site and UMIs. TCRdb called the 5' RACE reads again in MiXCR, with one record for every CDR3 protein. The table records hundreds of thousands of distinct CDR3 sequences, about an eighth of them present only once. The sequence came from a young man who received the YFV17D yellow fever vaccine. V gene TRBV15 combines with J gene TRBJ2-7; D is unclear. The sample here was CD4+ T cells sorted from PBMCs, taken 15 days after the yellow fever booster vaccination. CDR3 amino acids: CATSLAPWLQYV. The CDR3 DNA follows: TGTGCCACCAGCTTGGCGCCCTGGTTGCAGTACGTC.